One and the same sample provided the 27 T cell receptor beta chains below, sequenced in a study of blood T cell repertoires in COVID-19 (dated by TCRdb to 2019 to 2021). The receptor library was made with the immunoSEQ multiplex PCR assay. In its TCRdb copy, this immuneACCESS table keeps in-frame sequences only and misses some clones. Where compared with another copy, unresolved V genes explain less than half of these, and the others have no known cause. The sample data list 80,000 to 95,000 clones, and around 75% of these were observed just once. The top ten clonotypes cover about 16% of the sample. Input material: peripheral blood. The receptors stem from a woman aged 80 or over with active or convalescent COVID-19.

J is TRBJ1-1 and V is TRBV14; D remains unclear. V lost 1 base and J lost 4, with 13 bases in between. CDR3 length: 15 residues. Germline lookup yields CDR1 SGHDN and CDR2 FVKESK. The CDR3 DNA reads TGTGCCAGCAGCCAAGTTGGCTACCGGGGCACTGAAGCTTTCTTT. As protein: CASSQVGYRGTEAFF.

The CDR3 reads CASSITNTGELFF. In DNA, the CDR3 is TGTGCCAGCAGTATAACTAACACCGGGGAGCTGTTTTTT. The chain uses TRBV2 and TRBJ2-2; D gene ambiguous. Trimming took off 5 bases at V and 2 bases at J, with 6 bases between the two ends. Per germline, CDR1 SNHLY and CDR2 FYNNEI. This CDR3 is built from 13 residues.

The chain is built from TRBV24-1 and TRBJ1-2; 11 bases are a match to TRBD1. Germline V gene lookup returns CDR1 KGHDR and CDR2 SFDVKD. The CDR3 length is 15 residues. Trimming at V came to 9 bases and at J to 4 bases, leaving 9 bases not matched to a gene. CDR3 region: CATEGQGGEGYGYTF. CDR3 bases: TGTGCCACCGAGGGACAGGGGGGGGAAGGCTATGGCTACACCTTC.

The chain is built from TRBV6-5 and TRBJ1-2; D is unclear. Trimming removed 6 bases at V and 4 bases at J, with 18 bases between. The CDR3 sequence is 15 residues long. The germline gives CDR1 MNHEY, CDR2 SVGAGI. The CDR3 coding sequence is TGTGCCAGCAGCCCAGGCGACACCTCGAGCTATGGCTACACCTTC. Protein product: CASSPGDTSSYGYTF.

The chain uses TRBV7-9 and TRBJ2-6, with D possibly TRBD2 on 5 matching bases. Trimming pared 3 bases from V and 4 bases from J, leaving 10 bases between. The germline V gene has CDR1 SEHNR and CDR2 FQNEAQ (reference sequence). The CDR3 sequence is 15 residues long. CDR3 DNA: TGTGCCAGCAGCTTCGAGGGATTGGGGGCCAACGTCCTGACTTTC. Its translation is CASSFEGLGANVLTF.

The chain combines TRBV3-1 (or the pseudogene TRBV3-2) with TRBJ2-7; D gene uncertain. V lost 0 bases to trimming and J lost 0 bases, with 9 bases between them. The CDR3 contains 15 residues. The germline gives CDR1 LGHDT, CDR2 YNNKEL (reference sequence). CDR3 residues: CASSQDSQVSYEQYF. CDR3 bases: TGTGCCAGCAGCCAAGATTCCCAGGTCTCCTACGAGCAGTACTTC.

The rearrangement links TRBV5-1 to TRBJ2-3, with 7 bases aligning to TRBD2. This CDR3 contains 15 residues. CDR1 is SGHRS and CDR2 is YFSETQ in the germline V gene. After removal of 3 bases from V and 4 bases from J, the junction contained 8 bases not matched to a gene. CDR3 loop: CASSWGGGSSDTQYF. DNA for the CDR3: TGCGCCAGCAGCTGGGGAGGCGGGAGCTCAGATACGCAGTATTTT.

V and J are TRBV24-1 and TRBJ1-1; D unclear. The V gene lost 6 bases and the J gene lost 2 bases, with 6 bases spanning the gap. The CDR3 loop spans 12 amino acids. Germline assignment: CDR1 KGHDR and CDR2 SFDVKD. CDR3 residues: CATSPGNTEAFF. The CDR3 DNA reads TGTGCCACCAGTCCGGGAAACACTGAAGCTTTCTTT.

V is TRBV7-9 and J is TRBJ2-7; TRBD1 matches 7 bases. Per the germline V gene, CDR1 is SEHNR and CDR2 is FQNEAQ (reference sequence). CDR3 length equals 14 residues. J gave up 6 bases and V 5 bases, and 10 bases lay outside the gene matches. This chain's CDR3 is CASSVTDRVVEQYF. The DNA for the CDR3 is TGTGCCAGCAGCGTGACCGACAGGGTGGTCGAGCAGTACTTC.

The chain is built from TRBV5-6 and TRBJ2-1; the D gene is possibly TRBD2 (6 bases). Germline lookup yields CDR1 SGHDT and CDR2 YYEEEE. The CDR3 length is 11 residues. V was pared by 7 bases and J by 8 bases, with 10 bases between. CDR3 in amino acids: CASSREDEQFF. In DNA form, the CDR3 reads TGTGCCAGCTCGAGGGAGGATGAGCAGTTCTTC.

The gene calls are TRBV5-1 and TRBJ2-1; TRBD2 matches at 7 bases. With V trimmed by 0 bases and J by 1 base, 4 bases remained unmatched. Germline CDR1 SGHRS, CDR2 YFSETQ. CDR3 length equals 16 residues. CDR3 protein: CASSLANSGSYNEQFF. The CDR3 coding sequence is TGCGCCAGCAGCTTGGCCAATAGCGGGTCCTACAATGAGCAGTTCTTC.

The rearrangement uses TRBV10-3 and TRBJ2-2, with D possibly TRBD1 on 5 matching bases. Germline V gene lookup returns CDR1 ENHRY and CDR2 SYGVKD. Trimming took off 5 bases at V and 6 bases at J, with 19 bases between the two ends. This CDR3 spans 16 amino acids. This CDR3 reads CAISPPRGRAAGELFF. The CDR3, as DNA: TGTGCCATCAGTCCTCCCCGAGGCAGGGCGGCCGGGGAGCTGTTTTTT.

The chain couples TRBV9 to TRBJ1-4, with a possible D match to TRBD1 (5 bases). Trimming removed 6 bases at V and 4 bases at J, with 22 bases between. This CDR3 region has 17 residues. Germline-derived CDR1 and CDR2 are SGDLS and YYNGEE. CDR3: CASTRGGVIPGNEKLFF. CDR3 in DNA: TGTGCCAGCACCCGAGGAGGGGTCATCCCTGGTAATGAAAAACTGTTTTTT. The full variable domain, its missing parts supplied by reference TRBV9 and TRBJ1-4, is DSGVTQTPKHLITATGQRVTLRCSPRSGDLSVYWYQQSLDQGLQFLIQYYNGEERAKGNILERFSAQQFPDLHSELNLSSLELGDSALYFCASTRGGVIPGNEKLFFGSGTQLSVL.

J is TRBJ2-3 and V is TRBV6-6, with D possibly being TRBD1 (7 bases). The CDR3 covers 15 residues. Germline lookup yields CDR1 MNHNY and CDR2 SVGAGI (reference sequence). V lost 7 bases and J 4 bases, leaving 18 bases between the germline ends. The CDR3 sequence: CASMSQEGAADTQYF. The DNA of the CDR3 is TGTGCCAGCATGTCCCAGGAGGGGGCCGCAGATACGCAGTATTTT.

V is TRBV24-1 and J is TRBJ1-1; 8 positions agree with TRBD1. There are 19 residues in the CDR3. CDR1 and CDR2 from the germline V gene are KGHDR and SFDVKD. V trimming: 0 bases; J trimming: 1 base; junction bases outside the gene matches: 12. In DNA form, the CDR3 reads TGTGCCACCAGTGATTTGGGGGGGACAGGAGGAACGGCGAACACTGAAGCTTTCTTT. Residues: CATSDLGGTGGTANTEAFF.

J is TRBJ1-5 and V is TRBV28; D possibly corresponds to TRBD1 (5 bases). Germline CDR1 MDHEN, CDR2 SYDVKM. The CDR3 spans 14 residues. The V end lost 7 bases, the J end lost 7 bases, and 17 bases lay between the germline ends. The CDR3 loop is CASTPAGGNQPQHF. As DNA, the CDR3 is TGTGCCAGCACCCCGGCGGGGGGTAACCAGCCCCAGCATTTT.

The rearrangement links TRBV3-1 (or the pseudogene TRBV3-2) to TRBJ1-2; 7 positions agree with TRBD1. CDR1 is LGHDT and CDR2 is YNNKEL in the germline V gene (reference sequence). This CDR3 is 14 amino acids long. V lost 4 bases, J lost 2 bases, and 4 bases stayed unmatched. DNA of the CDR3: TGTGCCAGCAGCCCCCCGACAGGGAACTATGGCTACACCTTC. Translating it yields CASSPPTGNYGYTF.

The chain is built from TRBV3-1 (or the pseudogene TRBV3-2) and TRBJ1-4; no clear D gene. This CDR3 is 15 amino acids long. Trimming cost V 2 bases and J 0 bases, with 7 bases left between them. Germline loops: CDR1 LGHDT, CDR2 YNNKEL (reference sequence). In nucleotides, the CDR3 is TGTGCCAGCAGCCAAATGTCCGCAACTAATGAAAAACTGTTTTTT. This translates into CASSQMSATNEKLFF.

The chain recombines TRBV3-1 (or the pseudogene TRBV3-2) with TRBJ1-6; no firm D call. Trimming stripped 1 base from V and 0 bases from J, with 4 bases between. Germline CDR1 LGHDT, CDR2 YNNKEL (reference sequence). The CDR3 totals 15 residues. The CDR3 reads CASSQGSSYNSPLHF. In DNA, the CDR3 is TGTGCCAGCAGCCAAGGTAGCTCCTATAATTCACCCCTCCACTTT.

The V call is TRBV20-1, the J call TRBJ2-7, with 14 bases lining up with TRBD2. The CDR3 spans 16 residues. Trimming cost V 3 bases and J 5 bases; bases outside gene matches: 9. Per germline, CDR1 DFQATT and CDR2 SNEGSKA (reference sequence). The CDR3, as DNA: TGCAGTGCTAGTCAGTTTGCGACTAGCGGGAGGGACGAGCAGTACTTC. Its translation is CSASQFATSGRDEQYF.

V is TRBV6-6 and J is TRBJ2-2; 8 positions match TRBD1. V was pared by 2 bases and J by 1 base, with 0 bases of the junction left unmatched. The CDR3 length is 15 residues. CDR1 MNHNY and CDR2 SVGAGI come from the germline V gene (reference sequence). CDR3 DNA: TGTGCCAGCAGTTACGGGACAGGGAACACCGGGGAGCTGTTTTTT. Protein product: CASSYGTGNTGELFF.

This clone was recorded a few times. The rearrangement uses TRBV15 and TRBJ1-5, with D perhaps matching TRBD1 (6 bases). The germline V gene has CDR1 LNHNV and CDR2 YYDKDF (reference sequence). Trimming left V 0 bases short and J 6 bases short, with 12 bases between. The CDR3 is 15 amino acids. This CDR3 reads CATSRERTAGQPQHF. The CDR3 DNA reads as TGTGCCACCAGCAGAGAACGGACAGCCGGTCAGCCCCAGCATTTT.

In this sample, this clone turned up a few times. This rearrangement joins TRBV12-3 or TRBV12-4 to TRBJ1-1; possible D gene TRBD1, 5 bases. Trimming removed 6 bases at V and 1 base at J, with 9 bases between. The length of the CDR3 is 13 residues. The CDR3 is CASSTTGNTEAFF. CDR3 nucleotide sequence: TGTGCCAGCAGCACCACAGGGAACACTGAAGCTTTCTTT.

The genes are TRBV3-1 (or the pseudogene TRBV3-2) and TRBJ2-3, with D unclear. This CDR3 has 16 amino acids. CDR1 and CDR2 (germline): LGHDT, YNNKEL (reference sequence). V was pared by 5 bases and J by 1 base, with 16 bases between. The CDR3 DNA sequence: TGTGCCAGCAGCTCCCGGTCCGGCGGAGGCACAGATACGCAGTATTTT. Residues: CASSSRSGGGTDTQYF.

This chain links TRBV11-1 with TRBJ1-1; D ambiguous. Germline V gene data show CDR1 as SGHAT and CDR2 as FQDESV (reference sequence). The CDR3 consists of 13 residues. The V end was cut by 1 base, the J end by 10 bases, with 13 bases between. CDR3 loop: CASSLEEGRLAFF. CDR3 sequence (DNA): TGTGCCAGCAGCTTAGAAGAGGGAAGGTTAGCTTTCTTT.

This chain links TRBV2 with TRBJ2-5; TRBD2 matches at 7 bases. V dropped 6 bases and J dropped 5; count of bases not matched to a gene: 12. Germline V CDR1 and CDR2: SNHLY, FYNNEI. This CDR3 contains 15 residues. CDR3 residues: CASRKDGLGTETQYF. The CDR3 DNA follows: TGTGCCAGCAGGAAAGACGGACTAGGAACGGAGACCCAGTACTTC.

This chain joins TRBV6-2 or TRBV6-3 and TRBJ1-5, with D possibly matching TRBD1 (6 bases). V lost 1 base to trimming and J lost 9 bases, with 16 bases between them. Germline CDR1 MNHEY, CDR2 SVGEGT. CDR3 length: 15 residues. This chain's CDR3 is CASSYYGQGSWPQHF. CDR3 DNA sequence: TGTGCCAGCAGTTACTACGGCCAGGGGTCGTGGCCCCAGCATTTT.